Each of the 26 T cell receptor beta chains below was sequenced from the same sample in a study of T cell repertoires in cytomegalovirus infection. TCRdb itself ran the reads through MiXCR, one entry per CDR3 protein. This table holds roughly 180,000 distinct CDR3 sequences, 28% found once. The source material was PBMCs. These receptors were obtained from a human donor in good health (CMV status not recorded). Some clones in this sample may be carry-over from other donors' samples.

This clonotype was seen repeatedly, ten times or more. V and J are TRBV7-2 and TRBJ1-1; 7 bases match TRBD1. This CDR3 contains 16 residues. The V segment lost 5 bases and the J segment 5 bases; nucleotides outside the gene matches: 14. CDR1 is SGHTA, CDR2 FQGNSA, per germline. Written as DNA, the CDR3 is TGTGCCAGCAGCCAGTCCCGATCCAGGGGGGGAACTGAAGCTTTCTTT. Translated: CASSQSRSRGGTEAFF.

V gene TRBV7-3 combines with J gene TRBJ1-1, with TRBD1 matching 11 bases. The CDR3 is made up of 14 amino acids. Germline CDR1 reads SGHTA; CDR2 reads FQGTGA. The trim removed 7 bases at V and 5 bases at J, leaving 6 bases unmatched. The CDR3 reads CASTRDRGSTEAFF. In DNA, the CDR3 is TGTGCCAGCACCCGGGACAGGGGGAGTACTGAAGCTTTCTTT.

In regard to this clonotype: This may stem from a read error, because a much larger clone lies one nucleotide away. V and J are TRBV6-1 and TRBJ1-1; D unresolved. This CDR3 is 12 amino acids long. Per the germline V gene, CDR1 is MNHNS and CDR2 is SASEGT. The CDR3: CASRRANSEAFF. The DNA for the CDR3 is TGTGCCAGCAGGAGGGCGAACTCTGAAGCTTTCTTT.

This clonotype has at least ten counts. The CDR3 loop reads CASSLGTSGANEQFF. The CDR3 coding sequence is TGTGCCAGCAGCTTGGGGACTAGCGGGGCTAATGAGCAGTTCTTC. This chain connects TRBV5-6 to TRBJ2-1; 12 bases are a match to TRBD2. Germline V gene sequence: CDR1 SGHDT, CDR2 YYEEEE. The CDR3 is 15 residues long. J gave up 7 bases and V 0 bases, and 2 bases lay outside the gene matches.

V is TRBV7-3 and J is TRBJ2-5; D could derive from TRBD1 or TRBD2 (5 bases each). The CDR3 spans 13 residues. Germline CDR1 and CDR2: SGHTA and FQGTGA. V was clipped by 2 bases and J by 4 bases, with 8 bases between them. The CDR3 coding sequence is TGTGCCAGCAGCTTAGGGACCTCAGAGACCCAGTACTTC. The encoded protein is CASSLGTSETQYF.

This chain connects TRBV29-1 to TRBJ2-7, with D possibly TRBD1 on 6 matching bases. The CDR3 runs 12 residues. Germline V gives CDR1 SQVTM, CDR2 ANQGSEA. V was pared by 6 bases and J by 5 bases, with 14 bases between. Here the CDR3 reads CSVERDIHEQYF. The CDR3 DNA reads TGCAGCGTCGAAAGGGACATCCACGAGCAGTACTTC.

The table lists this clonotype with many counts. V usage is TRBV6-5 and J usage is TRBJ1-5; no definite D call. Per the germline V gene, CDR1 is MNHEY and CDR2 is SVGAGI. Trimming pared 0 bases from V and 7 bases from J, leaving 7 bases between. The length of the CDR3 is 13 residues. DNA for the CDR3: TGTGCCAGCAGTTACTCGAAGGTACAGCCCCAGCATTTT. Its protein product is CASSYSKVQPQHF.

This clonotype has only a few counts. Here the CDR3 DNA reads TGTGCCTCCTCTCGCAGTGGAGGGGACAGAGGAGCTGAAGCTTTCTTT. Residues: CASSRSGGDRGAEAFF. The rearrangement joins TRBV7-9 to TRBJ1-1; 7 nucleotides line up with TRBD1. Unmatched junction bases numbered 21, after V lost 11 bases and J lost 6 bases. The CDR3 consists of 16 residues. CDR1 and CDR2 from the germline V gene are SEHNR and FQNEAQ (reference sequence).

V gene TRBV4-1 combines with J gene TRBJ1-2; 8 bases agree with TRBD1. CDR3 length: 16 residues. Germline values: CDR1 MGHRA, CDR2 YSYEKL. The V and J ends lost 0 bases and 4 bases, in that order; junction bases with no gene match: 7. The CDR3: CASSQDGQGGSYGYTF. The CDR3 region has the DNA TGCGCCAGCAGCCAAGACGGACAGGGCGGAAGCTATGGCTACACCTTC.

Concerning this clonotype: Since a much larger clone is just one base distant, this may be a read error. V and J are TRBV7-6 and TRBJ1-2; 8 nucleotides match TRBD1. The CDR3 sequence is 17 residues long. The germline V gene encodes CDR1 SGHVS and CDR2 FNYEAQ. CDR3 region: CASSPGQGRDDGYRYTF. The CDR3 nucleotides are TGTGCCAGCAGCCCTGGACAGGGACGAGATGATGGCTATCGCTACACCTTC.

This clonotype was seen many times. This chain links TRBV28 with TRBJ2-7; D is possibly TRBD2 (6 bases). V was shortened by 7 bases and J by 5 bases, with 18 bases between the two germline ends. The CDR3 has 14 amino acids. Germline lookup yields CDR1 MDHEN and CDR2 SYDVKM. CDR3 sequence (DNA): TGTGCCAGCACCATAGGAGGGAACCAGAACGAGCAGTACTTC. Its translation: CASTIGGNQNEQYF.

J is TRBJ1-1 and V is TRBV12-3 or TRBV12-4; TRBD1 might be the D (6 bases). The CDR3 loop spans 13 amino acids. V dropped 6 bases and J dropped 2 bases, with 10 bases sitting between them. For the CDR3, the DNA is TGTGCCAGCAGATACAGGGTAAACACTGAAGCTTTCTTT. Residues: CASRYRVNTEAFF.

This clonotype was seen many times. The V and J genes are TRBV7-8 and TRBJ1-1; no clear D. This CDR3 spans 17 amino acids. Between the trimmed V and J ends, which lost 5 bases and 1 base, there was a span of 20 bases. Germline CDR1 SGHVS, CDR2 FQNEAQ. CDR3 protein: CASSPDKVRTANTEAFF. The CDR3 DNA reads TGTGCCAGCAGCCCCGATAAAGTAAGGACGGCGAACACTGAAGCTTTCTTT.

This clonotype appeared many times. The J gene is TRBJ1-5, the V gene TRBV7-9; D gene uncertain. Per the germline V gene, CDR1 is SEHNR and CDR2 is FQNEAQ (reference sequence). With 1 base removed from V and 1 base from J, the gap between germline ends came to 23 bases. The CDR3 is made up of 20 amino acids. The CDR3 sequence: CASSLVVGSKLNRSNQPQHF. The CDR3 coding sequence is TGTGCCAGCAGCTTAGTGGTAGGCTCTAAACTTAATAGAAGCAATCAGCCCCAGCATTTT.

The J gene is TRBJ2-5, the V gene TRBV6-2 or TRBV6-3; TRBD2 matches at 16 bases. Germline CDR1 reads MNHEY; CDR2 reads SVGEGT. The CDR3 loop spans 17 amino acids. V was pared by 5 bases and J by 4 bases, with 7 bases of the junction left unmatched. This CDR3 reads CASSHPGLAGGPETQYF. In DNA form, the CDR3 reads TGTGCCAGCAGTCACCCGGGACTAGCGGGGGGGCCAGAGACCCAGTACTTC.

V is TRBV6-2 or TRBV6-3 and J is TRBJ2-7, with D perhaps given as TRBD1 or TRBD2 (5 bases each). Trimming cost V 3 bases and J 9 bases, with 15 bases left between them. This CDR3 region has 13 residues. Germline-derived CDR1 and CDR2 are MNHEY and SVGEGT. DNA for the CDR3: TGTGCCAGCAGTTATGCTCTAGCAGGGATGCAGTACTTC. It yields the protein CASSYALAGMQYF.

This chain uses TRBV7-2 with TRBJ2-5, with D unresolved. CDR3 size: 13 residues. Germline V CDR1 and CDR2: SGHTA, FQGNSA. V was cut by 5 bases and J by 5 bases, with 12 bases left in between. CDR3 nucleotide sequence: TGTGCCAGCAGCGCCCAAGGTTCGGAGACCCAGTACTTC. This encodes CASSAQGSETQYF.

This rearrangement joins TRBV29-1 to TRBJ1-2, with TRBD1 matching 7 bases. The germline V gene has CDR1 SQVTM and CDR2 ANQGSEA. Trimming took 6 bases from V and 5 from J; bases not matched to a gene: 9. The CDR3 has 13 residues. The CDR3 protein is CSVETGARYGYTF. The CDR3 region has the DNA TGCAGCGTCGAAACAGGGGCGAGGTATGGCTACACCTTC.

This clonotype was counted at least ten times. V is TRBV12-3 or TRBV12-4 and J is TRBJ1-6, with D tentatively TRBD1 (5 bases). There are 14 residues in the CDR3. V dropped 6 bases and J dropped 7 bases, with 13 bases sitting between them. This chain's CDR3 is CASRGGMRNSPLHF. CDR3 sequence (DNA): TGTGCCAGCAGGGGGGGGATGAGGAATTCACCCCTCCACTTT.

Here the CDR3 reads CATLTGIGQPQHF. The CDR3 DNA follows: TGTGCCACCTTGACAGGGATCGGGCAGCCCCAGCATTTT. The chain uses TRBV6-6 and TRBJ1-5; 7 bases match TRBD1. CDR3 length equals 13 residues. Germline V CDR1 and CDR2: MNHNY, SVGAGI (reference sequence). V dropped 10 bases and J dropped 7; count of bases not matched to a gene: 10.

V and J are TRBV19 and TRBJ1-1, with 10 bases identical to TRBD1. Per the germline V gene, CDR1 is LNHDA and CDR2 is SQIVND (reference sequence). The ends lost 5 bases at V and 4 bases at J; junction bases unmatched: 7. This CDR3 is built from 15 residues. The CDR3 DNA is TGTGCCAGTAGTCCCCGGACAGGGGGTAGCACTGAAGCTTTCTTT. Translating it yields CASSPRTGGSTEAFF.

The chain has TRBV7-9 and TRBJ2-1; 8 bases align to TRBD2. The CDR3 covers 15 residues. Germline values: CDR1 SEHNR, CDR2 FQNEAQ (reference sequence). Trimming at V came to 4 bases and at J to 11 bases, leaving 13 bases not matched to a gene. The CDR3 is CASSSGGLAESKQFF. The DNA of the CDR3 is TGTGCCAGCAGCTCGGGGGGGCTAGCGGAATCAAAGCAGTTCTTC.

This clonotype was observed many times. For the CDR3, the DNA is TGTGCCAGCAGCTTCGACAGGGGGCCTGGCTACACCTTC. This gives the protein CASSFDRGPGYTF. The chain has TRBV7-2 and TRBJ1-2, with 10 bases aligning to TRBD1. Trimming at V came to 3 bases and at J to 7 bases, leaving 2 bases not matched to a gene. The length of the CDR3 is 13 residues. From germline, CDR1 is SGHTA and CDR2 FQGNSA.

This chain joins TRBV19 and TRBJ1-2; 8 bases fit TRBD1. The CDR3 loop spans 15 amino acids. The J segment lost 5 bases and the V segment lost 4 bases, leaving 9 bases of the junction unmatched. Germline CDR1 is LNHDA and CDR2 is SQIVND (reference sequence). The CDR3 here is CASSTPGQEIYGYTF. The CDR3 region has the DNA TGTGCCAGTAGTACGCCGGGACAGGAGATTTATGGCTACACCTTC.

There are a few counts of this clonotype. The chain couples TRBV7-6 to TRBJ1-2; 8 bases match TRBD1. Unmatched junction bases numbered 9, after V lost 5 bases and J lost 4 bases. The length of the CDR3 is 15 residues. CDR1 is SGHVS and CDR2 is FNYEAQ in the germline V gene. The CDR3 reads CASSAGQGTLYGYTF. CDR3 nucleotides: TGTGCCAGCAGCGCCGGACAGGGAACCCTCTATGGCTACACCTTC.

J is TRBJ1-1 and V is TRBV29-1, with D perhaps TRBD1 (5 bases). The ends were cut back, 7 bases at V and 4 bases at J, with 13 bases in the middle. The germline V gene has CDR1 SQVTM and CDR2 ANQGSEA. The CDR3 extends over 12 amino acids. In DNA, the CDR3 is TGCAGCGGGGGCCAGGCGGCCACTGAAGCTTTCTTT. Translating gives CSGGQAATEAFF.